This T cell receptor (beta chain) was observed in a study of control samples from healthy donors and cancer patients. V gave up 4 bases and J gave up 4 bases, with 10 bases separating them. Per the germline V gene, CDR1 is GTSNPN and CDR2 is SVGIG (reference sequence). The CDR3 covers 12 residues. Sequencing used immunoSEQ multiplex PCR; TCRdb keeps in-frame clones, though not all of them. The sample records about 180,000 clones, roughly nine tenths being singletons. Sequenced material: blood. The V call is TRBV30, the J call TRBJ2-5; TRBD1 is a possible D gene (6 bases). The clonotype was recovered from a man aged 30 to 39 in good health. CDR3 protein: CAWKRGRETQYF. CDR3 bases: TGTGCCTGGAAAAGGGGGAGAGAGACCCAGTACTTC. Full variable domain (remainder filled in from reference TRBV30 and TRBJ2-5): SQTIHQWPATLVQPVGSPLSLECTVEGTSNPNLYWYRQAAGRGLQLLFYSVGIGQISSEVPQNLSASRPQDRQFILSSKKLLLSDSGFYLCAWKRGRETQYFGPGTRLLVL.